This TCR beta chain was documented in a study of cytomegalovirus exposure and HLA in healthy donors. 60 Vbeta and 13 Jbeta primers were used in PCR. The table came from immunoSEQ multiplex PCR; TCRdb's copy has only in-frame clones and leaves some out. Seen here are 80,000 to 100,000 clones, more than 75% observed once, and the top ten hold about a tenth. V lost 0 bases, J lost 3 bases, and 4 bases stayed unmatched. The V gene's germline CDR1 is MGHRA and CDR2 YSYEKL. CDR3 length equals 15 residues. This clonotype was sampled from a human donor in good health. V and J are TRBV4-1 and TRBJ2-7; 8 nucleotides match TRBD1. Sequencing used PBMCs. The CDR3 coding sequence is TGCGCCAGCAGCCAAGAGGACAGGGAGGTCTACGAGCAGTACTTC. It translates to CASSQEDREVYEQYF.